Listed below are T cell receptor beta chains from one sample, sequenced in a study of early T cells in non-severe SARS-CoV-2 infection. MiXCR was run by TCRdb on the 5' RACE reads, yielding one entry per CDR3 protein. There are about 77,000 distinct CDR3 sequences in the sample; approximately 12% occur only once, and 15% to 18% lies in the top ten. The source material was whole blood, sampled at baseline. The origin of the receptors is an adult who was a healthcare worker with PCR-confirmed SARS-CoV-2 infection or an uninfected control (not recorded which). The donor label of this sample is uncertain. The CDR3 runs from the conserved cysteine through the conserved F or W. D genes are given only for firm matches. A clone size is listed for some rows: how often the clone was seen (once, few, many), or a class if it is expanded.

D	V	size	J	DNA	CDR3
-	TRBV11-3	few	TRBJ1-2	TGTGCCAGCGGCCTCCAAGGGGTAGTTAATGGCTACACCTTC	CASGLQGVVNGYTF
TRBD1	TRBV27	-	TRBJ2-1	TGTGCCAGCAGTCCCGGGACAGGTCATGGGGGGTACAATGAGCAGTTCTTC	CASSPGTGHGGYNEQFF
-	TRBV5-6	few	TRBJ1-2	TGTGCCAGCAGCTTGGCCCGGGGTTACTTCGACTATGGCTACACCTTC	CASSLARGYFDYGYTF
TRBD2	TRBV12-3/TRBV12-4	-	TRBJ2-1	TGTGCCAGCACACCCCGGACTAGCGGGGTCTACAATGAGCAGTTCTTC	CASTPRTSGVYNEQFF
-	TRBV10-1	-	TRBJ1-2	TGCGCCAGCAGTGAGTCGGGGCAGCCCTATGGCTACACCTTC	CASSESGQPYGYTF
TRBD2	TRBV5-1	few	TRBJ2-1	TGCGCCAGCAGCTTGGCCCTAGCGGGAGGATACAATGAGCAGTTCTTC	CASSLALAGGYNEQFF
-	TRBV20-1	-	TRBJ1-1	TGCAGTGCTAGAGCGAGCTTGAACACTGAAGCTTTCTTT	CSARASLNTEAFF
TRBD1	TRBV20-1	few	TRBJ1-4	TGCAGTGCTCTGGACAGGGGGGGGCGAGAAAAACTGTTTTTT	CSALDRGGREKLFF
-	TRBV6-6	-	TRBJ2-7	TGTGCCAGCAGCCACGATCAGGGATTCGACGAGCAGTACTTC	CASSHDQGFDEQYF
-	TRBV12-3/TRBV12-4	few	TRBJ2-5	TGTGCCAGCAGTCCAGTAGTCCGGGGCCAGACCCAGTACTTC	CASSPVVRGQTQYF
TRBD2	TRBV14	many	TRBJ2-3	TGTGCCAGCACCAGGAGGGGACTAGCGACAGATACGCAGTATTTT	CASTRRGLATDTQYF
-	TRBV12-3/TRBV12-4	few	TRBJ2-2	TGTGCCAGCAGGTTACAGGGACTGGCCACCGGGGAGCTGTTTTTT	CASRLQGLATGELFF
-	TRBV20-1	many	TRBJ2-2	TGCAGTGCTAGAAAGGCAGGCGGGAACACCGGGGAGCTGTTTTTT	CSARKAGGNTGELFF
-	TRBV18	-	TRBJ1-1	TGTGCCAGCTCACCAGGGGGGAACACTGAAGCTTTCTTT	CASSPGGNTEAFF
-	TRBV4-2	-	TRBJ2-3	TGTGCCAGCAGCCGACGTCCGACAGATACGCAGTATTTT	CASSRRPTDTQYF
TRBD1	TRBV27	-	TRBJ2-7	TGTGCCAGCAGTATCAGGACAGGGACGGGCGAGCAGTACTTC	CASSIRTGTGEQYF
-	TRBV27	few	TRBJ2-3	TGTGCCAGCACTCAAGAGAGCACAGATACGCAGTATTTT	CASTQESTDTQYF
TRBD1	TRBV24-1	few	TRBJ1-2	TGTGCCGGTCAGGGGGCGGATGGCTACACCTTC	CAGQGADGYTF
TRBD2	TRBV9	-	TRBJ2-1	TGTGCCAGCAGCCCTCCGACTAGCGGGCCATACAATGAGCAGTTCTTC	CASSPPTSGPYNEQFF
-	TRBV18	-	TRBJ2-1	TGTGCCAGCTCAGGCCGGGGTGAGCAGTTCTTC	CASSGRGEQFF
-	TRBV25-1	-	TRBJ1-4	TGTGCCAGCAGTGACCTCAGGCAGGGGAATGAAAAACTGTTTTTT	CASSDLRQGNEKLFF
TRBD2	TRBV10-2	-	TRBJ2-7	TGCGCCAGCAGTGCTATGTCCGGACTAGCGGGGGGAACCTCCTACGAGCAGTACTTC	CASSAMSGLAGGTSYEQYF
-	TRBV12-3/TRBV12-4	-	TRBJ2-1	TGTGCCAGCAGTTTAAGGACCCGCGGGGTGTACAATGAGCAGTTCTTC	CASSLRTRGVYNEQFF
TRBD2	TRBV20-1	many	TRBJ2-1	TGCAGTGCTATAGCCCGGCCCTCCCCGGCGAGGACTAGCGGCTACAATGAGCAGTTCTTC	CSAIARPSPARTSGYNEQFF
-	TRBV18	-	TRBJ1-4	TGTGCCAGCTCACCGCCGGGCGAGGAAAAACTGTTTTTT	CASSPPGEEKLFF
-	TRBV5-1	many	TRBJ1-6	TGCGCCAGCAGCTTGGCCTTACGGGACTCCTATAATTCACCCCTCCACTTT	CASSLALRDSYNSPLHF
-	TRBV20-1	many	TRBJ2-1	TGCAGTGCTACCTCCAATTATGAGCAGTTCTTC	CSATSNYEQFF
TRBD2	TRBV6-5	-	TRBJ2-1	TGTGCCAGTAAAGGAGCGGGGCTTCGCAATGAGCAGTTCTTC	CASKGAGLRNEQFF
-	TRBV20-1	-	TRBJ1-4	TGCAGTGCGGGGCTGGGTCACGGGAATGAAAAACTGTTTTTT	CSAGLGHGNEKLFF
-	TRBV3-2	many	TRBJ2-3	TGTGCCAGCAGCCCCGCCCCCAGCGGGGGGAACTTGACGACAGATACGCAGTATTTT	CASSPAPSGGNLTTDTQYF
-	TRBV5-4	-	TRBJ2-4	TGTGCCAGCAGCTTGTTGACAGAAAACATTCAGTACTTC	CASSLLTENIQYF
-	TRBV15	-	TRBJ2-5	TGTGCCACCAGCAGAGGGGAAACAGAGACCCAGTACTTC	CATSRGETETQYF
-	TRBV12-3/TRBV12-4	many	TRBJ2-1	TGTGCCAGCAGCCCCCACAATGAGCAGTTCTTC	CASSPHNEQFF
-	TRBV7-3	-	TRBJ2-2	TGTGCCAGCAGCTCCCTGGGGGCGGCGGGCGGGGAGCTGTTTTTT	CASSSLGAAGGELFF
TRBD2	TRBV12-3/TRBV12-4	-	TRBJ2-7	TGTGCCAGCAGTGGGGGGGGTCCCTCCTACGAGCAGTACTTC	CASSGGGPSYEQYF
-	TRBV5-1	-	TRBJ2-3	TGCGCCAGCGGAGTGGCCCCCAACGAGGCGTATTTT	CASGVAPNEAYF
-	TRBV29-1	-	TRBJ2-7	TGCAGCGTTGGAGGGTCCTACGAGCAGTACTTC	CSVGGSYEQYF
-	TRBV11-2	few	TRBJ2-3	TGTGCCAGCAGCATCGACAGTCAAGATACGCAGTATTTT	CASSIDSQDTQYF
TRBD1	TRBV11-2	few	TRBJ2-1	TGTGCCAGCGCCCGGTTGATGGGGCCACAGGGGGAGCAGTTCTTC	CASARLMGPQGEQFF
TRBD2	TRBV7-3	many	TRBJ2-1	TGTGCCAGCAGCCCTAGACTAGCGGGGGGCAATGAGCAGTTCTTC	CASSPRLAGGNEQFF
-	TRBV7-9	few	TRBJ1-6	TGTGCCAGCAGCATCAGGGTTAATTCACCCCTCCCTTTT	CASSIRVNSPLPF
TRBD2	TRBV10-3	many	TRBJ2-3	TGTGCCATCAGGGAAAGCGGGGGGAGCACAGATACGCAGTATTTT	CAIRESGGSTDTQYF